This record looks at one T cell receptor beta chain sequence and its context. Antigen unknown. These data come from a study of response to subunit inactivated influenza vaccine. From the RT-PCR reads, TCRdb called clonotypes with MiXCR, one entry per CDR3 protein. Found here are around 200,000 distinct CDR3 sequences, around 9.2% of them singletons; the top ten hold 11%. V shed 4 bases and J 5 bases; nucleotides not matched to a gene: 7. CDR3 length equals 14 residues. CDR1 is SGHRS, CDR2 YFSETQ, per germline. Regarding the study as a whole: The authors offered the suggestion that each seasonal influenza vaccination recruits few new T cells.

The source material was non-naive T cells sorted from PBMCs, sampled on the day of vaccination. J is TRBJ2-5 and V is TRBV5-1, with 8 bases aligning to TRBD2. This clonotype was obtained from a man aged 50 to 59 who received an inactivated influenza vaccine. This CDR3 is CASSRGTSQETQYF. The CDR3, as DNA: TGCGCCAGCAGCAGGGGGACTAGTCAGGAGACCCAGTACTTC.